A selection of T cell receptor beta chains follows, all from one sample in a study of prognosis after radiotherapy for stage I lung cancer. MiXCR, applied by TCRdb to the multiplex PCR reads, yields one record per CDR3 protein. The profile shows 25,000 to 35,000 distinct CDR3 sequences, around 32% of them singletons. The specimen was PBMCs, collected before or after stereotactic body radiation therapy (not recorded which). Receptors originate from a donor aged 50 or older with non-small cell lung cancer. Both conserved end residues are part of each CDR3. The order of the fields is V gene, CDR3 length, J gene, D gene, clone size, CDR3 DNA, CDR3 protein. The D gene is left open where the match is weak. Clone size is stated in some rows and not others, as once, few, many or a class when expanded.

TRBV30	13	TRBJ1-1	TRBD1	few	TGTGCCTGGGATAGACAGGGGTTGACTGAAGCTTTCTTT	CAWDRQGLTEAFF
TRBV5-4	15	TRBJ2-5	TRBD1	NA	TGTGCCAGCAGCTTGGCAGGACAGGGACCCGAGACCCAGTACTTC	CASSLAGQGPETQYF
TRBV20-1	15	TRBJ2-1	NA	many	TGCAGTGCTAGACCCCCGAGGACCCGGCTCTATGAGCAGTTCTTC	CSARPPRTRLYEQFF
TRBV6-2/TRBV6-3	15	TRBJ2-7	NA	once	TGTGCCAGCAGTTACTCGTTATACAGGGTCTACGAGCAGTACTTC	CASSYSLYRVYEQYF
TRBV7-8	17	TRBJ1-1	TRBD1	many	TGTGCCAGCAGCTTAGCACAGACAGGGTATGGGGACACTGAAGCTTTCTTT	CASSLAQTGYGDTEAFF
TRBV28	14	TRBJ1-1	TRBD1	many	TGTGCCAGCAGGGCGGGACAGATGAACACTGAAGCTTTCTTT	CASRAGQMNTEAFF
TRBV7-7	14	TRBJ2-7	NA	many	TGTGCCAGCAGTCCAACAGGGATGCCCTACGAGCAGTACTTC	CASSPTGMPYEQYF
TRBV7-3	13	TRBJ1-1	NA	many	TGTGCCAGCAGCCCCACGACACGGGTTGAAGCTTTCTTT	CASSPTTRVEAFF
TRBV7-9	14	TRBJ1-3	TRBD1	many	TGTGCCAGCAGCCTGGGACAGGGGGCAAACACCATATATTTT	CASSLGQGANTIYF
TRBV7-2	16	TRBJ2-1	TRBD2	many	TGTGCCAGCAGCTTAGGGGGCCTAGCGGGAGGGAATGAGCAGTTCTTC	CASSLGGLAGGNEQFF
TRBV7-8	13	TRBJ2-7	NA	few	TGTGCCAGCAGCTCGGGACGGACCTACGAGCAGTACTTC	CASSSGRTYEQYF
TRBV6-2/TRBV6-3	13	TRBJ2-1	NA	many	TGTGCCAGCACCCAGCGAGGTGGCAATGAGCAGTTCTTC	CASTQRGGNEQFF
TRBV12-3/TRBV12-4	15	TRBJ2-1	TRBD2	few	TGTGCCAGCAGTTTAGGACTAGCGGGAACTAGAGAGCAGTTCTTC	CASSLGLAGTREQFF
TRBV28	15	TRBJ1-2	NA	once	TGTGCCAGCAGTTTGGGTGGGGTCCATAACTATGGCTACACCTTC	CASSLGGVHNYGYTF
TRBV20-1	13	TRBJ2-5	TRBD2	many	TGCAGTGCCCCCGATCGGGGGGGGGAGACCCAGTACTTC	CSAPDRGGETQYF
TRBV3-1	13	TRBJ2-1	NA	many	TGTGCCAGCAGCCCTACACCTCACAATGAGCAGTTCTTC	CASSPTPHNEQFF
TRBV7-9	13	TRBJ2-4	TRBD2	NA	TGTGCCAGCAGCCTTCCCCCGGGAGGGCGTCAGTACTTC	CASSLPPGGRQYF
TRBV30	15	TRBJ2-3	TRBD2	many	TGTGCCTGGAGTGCACTAGCGGTTGGCACAGATACGCAGTATTTT	CAWSALAVGTDTQYF
TRBV5-5	13	TRBJ1-1	NA	many	TGTGCCACCGCGTCGACCGTAAACACTGAAGCTTTCTTT	CATASTVNTEAFF
TRBV3-1	14	TRBJ2-7	TRBD1	many	TGTGCCAGCAGCCAAGGGGACAGGGACTACGAGCAGTACTTC	CASSQGDRDYEQYF
TRBV14	13	TRBJ2-1	NA	many	TGTGCCAGCAGCCAAATGAGGGGGGATGAGCAGTTCTTC	CASSQMRGDEQFF
TRBV6-1	16	TRBJ2-7	NA	NA	TGTGCCAGCAGTGGGGGTGGAGGACCCCATTGGGACGAGCAGTACTTC	CASSGGGGPHWDEQYF
TRBV29-1	10	TRBJ2-1	NA	many	TGCAGCGTCGTCGGCCTGGAGCAGTTCTTC	CSVVGLEQFF
TRBV20-1	16	TRBJ2-5	TRBD2	many	TGCAGTGCTAGAGACGTAAGGCCTAGCGGGAGCGAGACCCAGTACTTC	CSARDVRPSGSETQYF
TRBV6-1	15	TRBJ2-3	TRBD2	NA	TGTGCCAGTAACCCAAGTGGGGGGGACACAGATACGCAGTATTTT	CASNPSGGDTDTQYF
TRBV2	14	TRBJ1-1	NA	NA	TGTGCCAGCACAGGGGCAGACGTAAACACTGAAGCTTTCTTT	CASTGADVNTEAFF
TRBV3-1	13	TRBJ1-2	NA	many	TGTGCCAGCAGCCAAGACGGGGTGGGGGGCTACACCTTC	CASSQDGVGGYTF